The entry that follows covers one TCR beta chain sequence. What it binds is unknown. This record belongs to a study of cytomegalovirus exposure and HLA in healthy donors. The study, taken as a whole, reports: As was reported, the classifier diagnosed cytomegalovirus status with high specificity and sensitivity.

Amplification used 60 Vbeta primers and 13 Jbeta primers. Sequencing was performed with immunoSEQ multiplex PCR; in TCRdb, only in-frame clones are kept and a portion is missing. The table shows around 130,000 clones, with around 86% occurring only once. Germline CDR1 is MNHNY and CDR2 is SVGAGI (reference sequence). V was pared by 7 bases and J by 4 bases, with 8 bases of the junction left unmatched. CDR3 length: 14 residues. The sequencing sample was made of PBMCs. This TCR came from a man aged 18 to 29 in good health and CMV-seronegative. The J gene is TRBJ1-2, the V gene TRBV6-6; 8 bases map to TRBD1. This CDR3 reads CASKTGELFYGYTF. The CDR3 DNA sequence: TGTGCCAGCAAGACAGGGGAATTGTTCTATGGCTACACCTTC.